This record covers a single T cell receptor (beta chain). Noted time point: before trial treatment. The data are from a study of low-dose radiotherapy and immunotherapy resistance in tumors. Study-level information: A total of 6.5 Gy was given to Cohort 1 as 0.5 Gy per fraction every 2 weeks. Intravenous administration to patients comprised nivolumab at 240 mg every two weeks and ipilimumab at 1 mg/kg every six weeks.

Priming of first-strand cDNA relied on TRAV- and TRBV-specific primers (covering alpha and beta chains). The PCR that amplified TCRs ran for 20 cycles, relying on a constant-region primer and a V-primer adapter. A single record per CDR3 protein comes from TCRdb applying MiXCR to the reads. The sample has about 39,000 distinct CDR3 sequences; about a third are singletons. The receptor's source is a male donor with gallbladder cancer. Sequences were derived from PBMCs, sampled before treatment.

CDR3 nucleotide sequence: TGTGCCAGTAGTAGCAGGGAAAACTCTGGGGCCAACGTCCTGACTTTC. Translation: CASSSRENSGANVLTF. The chain employs TRBV19 and TRBJ2-6; D may be TRBD1 (5 bases). CDR1 is LNHDA, CDR2 SQIVND, per germline (reference sequence). The CDR3 length is 16 residues. V was clipped by 4 bases and J by 0 bases, with 10 bases between them. Combining the CDR3 with reference TRBV19 and TRBJ2-6 gives the whole variable domain DGGITQSPKYLFRKEGQNVTLSCEQNLNHDAMYWYRQDPGQGLRLIYYSQIVNDFQKGDIAEGYSVSREKKESFPLTVTSAQKNPTAFYLCASSSRENSGANVLTFGAGSRLTVL.